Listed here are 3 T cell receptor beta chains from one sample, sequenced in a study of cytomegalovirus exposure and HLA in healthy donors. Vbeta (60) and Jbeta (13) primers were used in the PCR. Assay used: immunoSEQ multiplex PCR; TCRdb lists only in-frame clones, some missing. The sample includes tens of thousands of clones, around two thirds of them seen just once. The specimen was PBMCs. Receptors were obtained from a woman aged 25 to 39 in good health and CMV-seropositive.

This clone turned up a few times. In DNA form, the CDR3 reads TGTGCCAGCTCACCACTGACAGGGAGCTTACCTGGCTACACCTTC. Protein product: CASSPLTGSLPGYTF. The genes are TRBV18 and TRBJ1-2; 7 positions match TRBD1. The germline V gene encodes CDR1 KGHSH and CDR2 LQKENI. This CDR3 is built from 15 residues. The ends lost 1 base at V and 7 bases at J; junction bases unmatched: 9.

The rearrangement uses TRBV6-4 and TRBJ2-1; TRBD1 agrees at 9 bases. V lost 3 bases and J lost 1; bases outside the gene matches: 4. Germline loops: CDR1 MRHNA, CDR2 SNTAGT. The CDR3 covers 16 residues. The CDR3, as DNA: TGTGCCAGCAGTGATTCCGGGACAGGGTCCTACAATGAGCAGTTCTTC. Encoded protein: CASSDSGTGSYNEQFF.

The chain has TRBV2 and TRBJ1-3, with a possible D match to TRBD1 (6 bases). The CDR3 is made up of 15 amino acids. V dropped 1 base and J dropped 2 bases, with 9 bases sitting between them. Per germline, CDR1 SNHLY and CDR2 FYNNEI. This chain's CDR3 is CASSEDRVAGNTIYF. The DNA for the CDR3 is TGTGCCAGCAGTGAAGACAGGGTGGCTGGAAACACCATATATTTT.